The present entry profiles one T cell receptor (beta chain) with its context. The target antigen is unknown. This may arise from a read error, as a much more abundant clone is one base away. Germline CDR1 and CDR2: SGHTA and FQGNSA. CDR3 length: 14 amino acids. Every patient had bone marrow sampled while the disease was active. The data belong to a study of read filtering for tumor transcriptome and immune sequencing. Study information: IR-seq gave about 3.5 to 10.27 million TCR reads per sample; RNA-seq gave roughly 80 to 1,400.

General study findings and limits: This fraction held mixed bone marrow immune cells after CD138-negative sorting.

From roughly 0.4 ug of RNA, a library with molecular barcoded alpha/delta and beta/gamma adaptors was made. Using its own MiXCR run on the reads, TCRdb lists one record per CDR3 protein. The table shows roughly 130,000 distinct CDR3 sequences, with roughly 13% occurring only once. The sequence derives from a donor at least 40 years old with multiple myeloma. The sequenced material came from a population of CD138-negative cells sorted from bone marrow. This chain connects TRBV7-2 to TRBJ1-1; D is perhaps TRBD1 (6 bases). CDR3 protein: CASSLMRGQIEAVF. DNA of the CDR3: TGTGCCAGCAGCTTGATGCGGGGGCAGATTGAAGCTGTCTTT.